This TCR beta chain was recovered during a study of regulatory T cells in long-lasting Graves disease. Study-level points and caveats: Persistent cases favored TRBV28, TRBJ1-2 and TRBJ2-5.

This CDR3 contains 15 residues. V trimming: 2 bases; J trimming: 2 bases; junction bases outside the gene matches: 4. From germline, CDR1 is KGHSH and CDR2 LQKENI. This clonotype occurred once. Its antigen is not identified. Possible read error: a much larger clone is one base away. iRepertoire HTBI primers and Arm-PCR of CDR3 regions built TCR beta libraries. TCRdb recomputed calls from the multiplex PCR reads with MiXCR, one row per CDR3 protein. The sample shows some 400,000 distinct CDR3 sequences, under 15% of them seen only once. Time point meaning: newly diagnosed GD, antithyroid drugs for less than 3 months. Making the TCR library involved RNA that had been extracted from PBMCs. Separately, the same data were catalogued under a study of T cells in Graves' hyperthyroidism and ophthalmopathy.

This TCR was recovered from a woman in her 30s with Graves disease. Specimen: peripheral blood mononuclear cells (PBMCs), collected at new diagnosis, from a patient treated with antithyroid drugs. The chain couples TRBV18 to TRBJ2-7; 9 nucleotides align to TRBD1. This chain's CDR3 is CASSPAGTGTYEQYF. CDR3 DNA sequence: TGTGCCAGCTCACCAGCCGGGACAGGGACCTACGAGCAGTACTTC.